This TCR beta chain was recovered during a study of response to subunit inactivated influenza vaccine. The study, taken as a whole, reports: After each seasonal influenza vaccination, few new T cells are recruited, the authors suggested.

MiXCR was run by TCRdb on the RT-PCR reads, yielding one entry per CDR3 protein. The table records 500,000 to 550,000 distinct CDR3 sequences, approximately 6.9% of them present only once. Germline CDR1 LGHNA, CDR2 YNFKEQ. The V end was cut by 4 bases, the J end by 6 bases, with 15 bases between. The CDR3 is 15 residues long. This clonotype was observed many times. Its antigen is not identified. The source is a man between 50 and 75 years old who received an inactivated influenza vaccine. The J gene is TRBJ2-2, the V gene TRBV4-2; TRBD1 is a possible D gene (5 bases). The sample was PBMCs from blood, taken less than 30 months after vaccination. The CDR3 is CASSRRGKFPGELFF. The CDR3 DNA sequence: TGTGCCAGCAGCCGAAGGGGCAAATTTCCCGGGGAGCTGTTTTTT.